This T cell receptor beta chain was sequenced in a study of T cell clones after liver transplantation. Looking at the study overall: TCRbeta sequencing after a pre-transplant mixed lymphocyte reaction identified graft-donor-reactive clones, later tracked in post-transplant blood. Graft-donor-reactive sequences were compared with third-party-reactive TCRbeta sequences from pre-transplant mixed lymphocyte reactions. Study-wide points: A larger donor-reactive than third-party decline suggested partial antigen-specific deletion. Migration into the graft, not deletion, may explain lost graft donor-reactive T cells.

The CDR3 has 15 amino acids. Trimming stripped 0 bases from V and 5 bases from J, with 12 bases between. Germline values: CDR1 SGDLS, CDR2 YYNGEE. With respect to this clone: Its antigen is unidentified.

TCRdb's copy holds only in-frame clones and misses some; the assay was immunoSEQ multiplex PCR. The sample records around 110,000 clones, over 75% being singletons. The chain carries TRBV9 and TRBJ2-1; the D is unclear. The source is a human patient who received a liver transplant. Some T cells may originate from the graft donor. The source was CD4+ T cells from blood, collected 12 months after liver transplant. CDR3 region: CASSVGLGLDNEQFF. CDR3 bases: TGTGCCAGCAGCGTAGGTCTAGGCCTCGACAATGAGCAGTTCTTC.